This T cell receptor beta chain was identified in a study of T cell responses to AZD1222 COVID-19 vaccine. Study-level findings and limits: The donor group comprised mostly white British people and more females; the analysis possibly underestimated clonal diversity.

On this clone: Its antigen is unknown.

The method was immunoSEQ multiplex PCR; TCRdb's version includes in-frame clones alone and lacks a portion of them. Of roughly 77,000 clones in the sample, 88% were seen once. The length of the CDR3 is 14 residues. Trimming took 4 bases from V and 3 from J; bases not matched to a gene: 4. The germline gives CDR1 LGHDT, CDR2 YNNKEL (reference sequence). The V call is TRBV3-1 (or the pseudogene TRBV3-2), the J call TRBJ2-7, with 9 bases fitting TRBD1. The sequence was collected from an adult in good health. Sequencing was performed on peripheral blood, taken on day 0 of MenACWY control vaccination. The CDR3 here is CASSPWTGVYEQYF. The CDR3 coding sequence is TGTGCCAGCAGCCCCTGGACAGGGGTCTACGAGCAGTACTTC.